This entry is about one T cell receptor (beta chain). The data were produced by immunoSEQ multiplex PCR, yet TCRdb's version contains in-frame clones alone and is incomplete. The sample has 150,000 to 200,000 clones; around 80% are singletons. This specimen comes from a study of blood T cell repertoires in COVID-19. Looking at the study overall: Italy, Spain and the United States were the sources of the convalescent and acute COVID-19 samples. T cells, B-cell-depleted T cells, or PBMCs provided the cDNA or gDNA that served as material.

Participants were aged 18 to 89 years from 20 to 30 US areas. Participants' own reports of clinical history determined their cohort assignment. This CDR3 is 14 amino acids long. CDR1 SGHDT and CDR2 YYEEEE come from the germline V gene. The V end lost 1 base, the J end lost 7 bases, and 9 bases lay between the germline ends. The rearrangement joins TRBV5-6 to TRBJ1-6; D might be TRBD1 (6 bases). Input material: PBMCs or T cells enriched from blood (not recorded which). The receptor was isolated from a man aged 40-49 years who had recovered from COVID-19. The CDR3 loop is CASSLWGLNSPLHF. CDR3 nucleotide sequence: TGTGCCAGCAGCTTGTGGGGGCTGAATTCACCCCTCCACTTT.